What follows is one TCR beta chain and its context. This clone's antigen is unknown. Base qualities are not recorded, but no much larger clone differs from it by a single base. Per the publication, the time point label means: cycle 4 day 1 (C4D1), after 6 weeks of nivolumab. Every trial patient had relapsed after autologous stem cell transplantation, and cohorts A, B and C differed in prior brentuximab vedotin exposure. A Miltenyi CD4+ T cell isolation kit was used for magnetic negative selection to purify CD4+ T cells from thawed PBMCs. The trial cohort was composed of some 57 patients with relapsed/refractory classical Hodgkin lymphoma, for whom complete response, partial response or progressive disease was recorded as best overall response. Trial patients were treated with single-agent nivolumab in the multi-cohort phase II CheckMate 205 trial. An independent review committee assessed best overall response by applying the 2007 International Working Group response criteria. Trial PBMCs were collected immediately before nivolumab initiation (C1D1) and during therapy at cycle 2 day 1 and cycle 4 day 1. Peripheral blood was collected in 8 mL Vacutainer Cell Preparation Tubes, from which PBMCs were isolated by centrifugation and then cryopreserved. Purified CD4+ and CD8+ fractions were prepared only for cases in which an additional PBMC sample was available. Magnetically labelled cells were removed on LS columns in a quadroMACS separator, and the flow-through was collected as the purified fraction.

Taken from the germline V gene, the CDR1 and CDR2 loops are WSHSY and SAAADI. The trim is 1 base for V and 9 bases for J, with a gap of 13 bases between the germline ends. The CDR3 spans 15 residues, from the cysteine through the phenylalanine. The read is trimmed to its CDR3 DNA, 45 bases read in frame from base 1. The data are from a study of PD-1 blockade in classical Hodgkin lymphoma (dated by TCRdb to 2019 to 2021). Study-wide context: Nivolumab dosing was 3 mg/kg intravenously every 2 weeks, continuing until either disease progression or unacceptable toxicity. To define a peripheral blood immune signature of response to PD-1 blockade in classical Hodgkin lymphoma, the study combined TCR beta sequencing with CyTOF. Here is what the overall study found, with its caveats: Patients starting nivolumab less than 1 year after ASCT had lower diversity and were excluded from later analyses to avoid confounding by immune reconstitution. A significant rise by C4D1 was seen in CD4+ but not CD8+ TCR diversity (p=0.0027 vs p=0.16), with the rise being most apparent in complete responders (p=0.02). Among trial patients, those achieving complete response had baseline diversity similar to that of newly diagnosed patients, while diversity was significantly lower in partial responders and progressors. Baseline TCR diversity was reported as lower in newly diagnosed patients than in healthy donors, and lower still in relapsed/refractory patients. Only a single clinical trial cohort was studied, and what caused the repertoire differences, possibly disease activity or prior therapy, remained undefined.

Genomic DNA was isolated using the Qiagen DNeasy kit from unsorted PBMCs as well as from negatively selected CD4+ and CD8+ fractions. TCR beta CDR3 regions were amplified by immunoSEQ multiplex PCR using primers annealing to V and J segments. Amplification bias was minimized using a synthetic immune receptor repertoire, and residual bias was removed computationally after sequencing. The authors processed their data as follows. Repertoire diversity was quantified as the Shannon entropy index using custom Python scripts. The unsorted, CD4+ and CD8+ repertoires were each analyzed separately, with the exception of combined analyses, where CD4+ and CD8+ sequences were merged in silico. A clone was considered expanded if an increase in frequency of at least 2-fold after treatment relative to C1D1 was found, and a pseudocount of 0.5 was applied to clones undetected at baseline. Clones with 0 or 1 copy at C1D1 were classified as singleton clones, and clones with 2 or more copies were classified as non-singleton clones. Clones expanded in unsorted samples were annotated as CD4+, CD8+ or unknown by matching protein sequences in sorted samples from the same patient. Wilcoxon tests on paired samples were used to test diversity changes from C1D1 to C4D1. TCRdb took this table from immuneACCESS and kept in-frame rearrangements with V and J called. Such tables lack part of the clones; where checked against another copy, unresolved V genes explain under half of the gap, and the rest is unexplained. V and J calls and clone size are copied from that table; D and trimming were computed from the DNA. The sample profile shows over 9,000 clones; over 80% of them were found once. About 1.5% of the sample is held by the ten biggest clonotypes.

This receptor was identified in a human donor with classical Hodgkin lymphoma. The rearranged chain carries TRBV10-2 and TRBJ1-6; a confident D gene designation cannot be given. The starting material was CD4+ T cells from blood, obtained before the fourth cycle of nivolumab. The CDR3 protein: CASSEFTLTGSPLHF. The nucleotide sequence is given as TGCGCCAGCAGTGAGTTCACCCTGACTGGTTCACCCCTCCACTTT.